This T cell receptor (beta chain) was obtained from a study of blood T cell repertoires in COVID-19. About the study: Spain, Italy and the United States supplied samples that represented acute and convalescent COVID-19. Sources were T cells, B-cell-depleted T cells, or PBMCs; the material itself was cDNA or gDNA.

Only in-frame clones appear in the TCRdb table, and some are missing; sequencing was by immunoSEQ multiplex PCR. The top ten clones hold about 9.6% of a sample with 170,000 or so clones, 80% to 90% of them seen once. This CDR3 region has 13 residues. Trimming removed 5 bases from V and 7 bases from J, with 12 bases in between. Germline V gene sequence: CDR1 SGHTA, CDR2 FQGTGA. This sequence joins TRBV7-3 and TRBJ1-5, with D possibly matching TRBD1 (5 bases). Input material: peripheral blood. The receptor was isolated from a man in his fifties with active or convalescent COVID-19. This CDR3 is CASSPGGDQPQHF. The CDR3 DNA is TGTGCCAGCAGCCCCGGGGGGGACCAGCCCCAGCATTTT. Using reference TRBV7-3 and TRBJ1-5 for the parts outside the CDR3, the full variable domain is GAGVSQTPSNKVTEKGKYVELRCDPISGHTALYWYRQSLGQGPEFLIYFQGTGAADDSGLPNDRFFAVRPEGSVSTLKIQRTERGDSAVYLCASSPGGDQPQHFGDGTRLSIL.